This T cell receptor (beta chain) was identified in a study of blood T cell repertoires in COVID-19. Background on the study: Nucleic acid was either cDNA or gDNA, and it came from T cells, B-cell-depleted T cells, or PBMCs.

Study processing details: Reference gene primer amplification in the assay estimated nucleated cell counts. Sequencing was performed with immunoSEQ multiplex PCR; in TCRdb, only in-frame clones are kept and a portion is missing. The DNA was the basis for D and trimming; V, J and clone size are from that table. The sample includes about 140,000 clones, 88% of them seen just once. V gave up 5 bases and J gave up 5 bases; unmatched junction bases: 9. Germline V gene data show CDR1 as MNHEY and CDR2 as SMNVEV (reference sequence). The CDR3 runs to 16 residues. What was sequenced was peripheral blood. The chain joins TRBV27 to TRBJ2-1, with 10 bases lining up with TRBD2. The receptor was isolated from a woman aged 60-70 years with acute or convalescent COVID-19. This CDR3 reads CASSRYSGTSDNEQFF. The DNA for the CDR3 is TGTGCCAGCAGTCGCTACTCCGGGACTAGCGACAATGAGCAGTTCTTC.